Listed below are T cell receptor beta chains from one sample, sequenced in a study of beta chain features in type 1 diabetes. Clones were sequenced by immunoSEQ multiplex PCR, and TCRdb holds only the in-frame ones, with some missing. The repertoire holds 400,000 to 550,000 clones, approximately 10% seen once, with 0.046% in the top ten. Specimen: naive CD4+ T cells from blood. The receptors shown here come from a woman aged 18-29 years in good health. The CDR3 runs from the conserved cysteine through the conserved F or W. Fields, in order: V gene, J gene, clone size, D gene, CDR3 protein, CDR3 DNA. A D gene is named only where the DNA matches it firmly. Size is stated for part of the rows, as once, few or many counts, or as a class when the clone is expanded.

>TRBV7-9|TRBJ1-1|few|.
CASSLFSDAEAFF
TGTGCCAGCAGCTTATTTTCGGACGCTGAAGCTTTCTTT
>TRBV7-9|TRBJ2-5|.|.
CASSFTSGGETQYF
TGTGCCAGCAGCTTTACCTCAGGAGGGGAGACCCAGTACTTC
>TRBV2|TRBJ2-5|once|.
CASQARKLQETQYF
TGTGCCAGCCAAGCCAGAAAGTTACAAGAGACCCAGTACTTC
>TRBV4-1|TRBJ2-5|.|TRBD2
CASSHPGRKETQYF
TGCGCCAGCAGCCATCCCGGGAGGAAAGAGACCCAGTACTTC
>TRBV7-9|TRBJ2-2|.|TRBD1
CASSFGTGGTGELFF
TGTGCCAGCAGCTTTGGGACAGGAGGGACCGGGGAGCTGTTTTTT
>TRBV30|TRBJ2-5|.|.
CAWSPGLTRPEETQYF
TGTGCCTGGAGTCCCGGCCTGACCAGACCCGAAGAGACCCAGTACTTC
>TRBV7-9|TRBJ2-4|many|.
CASSAGTTAFQYF
TGTGCCAGCAGTGCCGGGACAACTGCTTTTCAGTACTTC
>TRBV11-3|TRBJ1-5|.|.
CASTLNQPQHF
TGTGCCAGCACCCTAAATCAGCCCCAGCATTTT
>TRBV30|TRBJ1-3|.|.
CAWTLGRTPGNTIYF
TGTGCCTGGACATTGGGCAGGACTCCTGGAAACACCATATATTTT
>TRBV6-6|TRBJ1-3|.|.
CASTLTGVAGNTIYF
TGTGCCAGCACCTTGACAGGCGTGGCTGGAAACACCATATATTTT
>TRBV7-2|TRBJ1-4|few|.
CASSLLPGQRDEKLFF
TGTGCCAGCAGCCTTCTCCCGGGCCAAAGGGATGAAAAACTGTTTTTT
>TRBV7-8|TRBJ1-5|.|TRBD1
CASSLAQGSQPQHF
TGTGCCAGCAGCTTAGCACAGGGGAGTCAGCCCCAGCATTTT
>TRBV14|TRBJ2-7|many|TRBD2
CASSQGLAGGYEQYF
TGTGCCAGCAGCCAAGGACTAGCGGGAGGCTACGAGCAGTACTTC
>TRBV7-2|TRBJ2-3|few|.
CASSLDRTGSTDTQYF
TGTGCCAGCAGCTTAGATCGGACTGGAAGCACAGATACGCAGTATTTT
>TRBV6-5|TRBJ2-2|few|.
CASSYTGSTGELFF
TGTGCCAGCAGTTACACAGGGAGCACCGGGGAGCTGTTTTTT
>TRBV29-1|TRBJ2-5|.|.
CTAKSGSETQYF
TGCACTGCAAAATCCGGGTCGGAGACCCAGTACTTC
>TRBV10-3|TRBJ2-2|.|TRBD1
CAISDVLRGHGGELFF
TGTGCCATCAGTGATGTCCTCAGGGGGCATGGCGGGGAGCTGTTTTTT
>TRBV30|TRBJ1-3|.|.
CAWSRQGQHSGNTIYF
TGTGCCTGGAGCCGTCAGGGGCAACACTCTGGAAACACCATATATTTT
>TRBV4-3|TRBJ1-6|few|.
CASSQRPGAIPLHF
TGCGCCAGCAGCCAACGACCGGGCGCGATTCCCCTCCACTTT
>TRBV4-1|TRBJ1-6|.|TRBD1
CASSSGQGSSYNSPLHF
TGCGCCAGCAGCTCAGGACAGGGGAGCTCCTATAATTCACCCCTCCACTTT
>TRBV7-2|TRBJ2-7|few|.
CASSTPSYEQYF
TGTGCCAGCAGCACGCCCTCCTACGAGCAGTACTTC
>TRBV7-2|TRBJ2-1|.|TRBD2
CASSSRDYYNEQFF
TGTGCCAGCAGTTCCCGGGACTACTACAATGAGCAGTTCTTC
>TRBV7-8|TRBJ2-7|few|.
CASSPWGSAYEQYF
TGTGCCAGCAGCCCTTGGGGTAGCGCCTACGAGCAGTACTTC
>TRBV7-2|TRBJ2-3|many|.
CASSPATDTQYF
TGTGCCAGCAGCCCAGCCACAGATACGCAGTATTTT